The clone carrying this TCR beta chain was seen a handful of times. The CDR3 spans 19 residues. Per germline, CDR1 MNHEY and CDR2 SMNVEV (reference sequence). V lost 2 bases, J lost 4 bases, and 12 bases stayed unmatched. Via MiXCR, TCRdb re-called the RT-PCR reads, giving one row per CDR3 protein. The sample gives about 680,000 distinct CDR3 sequences, 14% of which show up once; 3.6% is in the top ten. This chain links TRBV27 with TRBJ2-3; 13 bases agree with TRBD2. The sequenced sample was memory CD4+ T cells from blood. This clonotype originated in a female donor in good health, serving as a healthy control. The CDR3 region is CASSLRPGLAGSLPDTQYF. The CDR3 region has the DNA TGTGCCAGCAGTTTACGGCCGGGACTAGCGGGATCGTTACCAGATACGCAGTATTTT.